The source of this T cell receptor (beta chain) is a study of T cell responses to AZD1222 COVID-19 vaccine. Losses at the gene ends were 1 base for V and 4 bases for J; bases not matched to a gene: 8. Germline CDR1 reads LNHDA; CDR2 reads SQIVND (reference sequence). CDR3 length equals 16 residues. Clones were sequenced by immunoSEQ multiplex PCR, and TCRdb holds only the in-frame ones, with some missing. The repertoire includes more than 100,000 clones, over 85% of them detected once, and roughly 4.1% sits in the top ten. This sequence joins TRBV19 and TRBJ1-2; 8 bases are a match to TRBD1. The TCR sequence derives from an adult in good health. The sequences come from peripheral blood, collected on day 0 of AZD1222 vaccination. CDR3 amino acids: CASSIGWDRPLYGYTF. CDR3 in DNA: TGTGCCAGTAGTATAGGGTGGGACAGGCCGCTCTATGGCTACACCTTC. Complete variable domain (other parts from reference TRBV19 and TRBJ1-2): DGGITQSPKYLFRKEGQNVTLSCEQNLNHDAMYWYRQDPGQGLRLIYYSQIVNDFQKGDIAEGYSVSREKKESFPLTVTSAQKNPTAFYLCASSIGWDRPLYGYTFGSGTRLTVV.